Below are 29 T cell receptor beta chains sequenced from a single sample in a study of metastatic and nonmetastatic thyroid tumors. TCRdb reassembled clones from the PCR reads with MiXCR. The sample lists almost 35,000 clones, around 15% occurring once. All patients were untreated before thyroid surgery. The source material was blood. Source of these receptors: a female donor with papillary thyroid cancer or a benign thyroid nodule (not recorded which). Some clones in this sample may be carry-over from other donors' samples.

There are many counts of this clone. J is TRBJ2-1 and V is TRBV28; 14 bases line up with TRBD2. Germline V gene data show CDR1 as MDHEN and CDR2 as SYDVKM. The CDR3 is 18 amino acids. V shed 7 bases and J 12 bases; nucleotides not matched to a gene: 20. The CDR3 DNA reads TGTGCCAGCACAACCTTCGGACTAGCGGGAGGAATTTTTATTGGGCAGTTCTTC. Translated, it gives CASTTFGLAGGIFIGQFF.

This clone was counted many times. One end of the junction is discordant with germline, which a read error may explain. V and J are TRBV28 and TRBJ2-7, with unresolved D. Germline CDR1 MDHEN, CDR2 SYDVKM. CDR3 length equals 11 residues. The CDR3 protein is CASSLGDERYF. The DNA for the CDR3 is TGTGCCAGCAGCCTTGGAGACGAGCGGTACTTC.

This clone was counted at least ten times. This chain links TRBV20-1 with TRBJ1-5; D possibly corresponds to TRBD1 (5 bases). CDR3 size: 15 residues. The germline CDR1 and CDR2 sequences are DFQATT and SNEGSKA (reference sequence). Between the trimmed V and J ends, which lost 5 bases and 0 bases, there was a span of 14 bases. CDR3 DNA: TGCAGTGCTGTTTCCGGAGGGGTTAGCAATCAGCCCCAGCATTTT. This gives the protein CSAVSGGVSNQPQHF.

This clone appeared many times. The sample contains more than one DNA sequence encoding this CDR3. This sequence joins TRBV11-3 and TRBJ2-3, with unresolved D. Germline-derived CDR1 and CDR2 are SGHNT and YENEEA. The CDR3 has 13 residues. Trimming took off 5 bases at V and 6 bases at J, with 12 bases between the two ends. CDR3 amino acids: CASSPPTGDTQYF. DNA of the CDR3: TGTGCCAGCAGCCCGCCGACCGGGGATACGCAGTATTTT.

The chain uses TRBV20-1 and TRBJ1-2; TRBD1 agrees at 10 bases. CDR1 and CDR2 from the germline V gene are DFQATT and SNEGSKA (reference sequence). The CDR3 length is 14 residues. V was clipped by 7 bases and J by 11 bases; unmatched bases: 16. CDR3 in DNA: TGCAGTGAAAGAGGGACAGGGGATCTTGGTGGATACACCTTC. It is translated as CSERGTGDLGGYTF.

This clone appeared once. Mismatch with germline at one junction end may stem from a read error. The chain has TRBV4-1 and TRBJ2-6; perhaps TRBD2 as D (6 bases). CDR3 length: 16 amino acids. Germline values: CDR1 MGHRA, CDR2 YSYEKL. The CDR3 spells CASSQGRDSGSNVLTF. The CDR3, as DNA: TGCGCCAGCAGCCAAGGTCGGGACTCTGGGTCCAACGTCCTTACTTTC.

This clone has ten or more counts. The chain uses TRBV30 and TRBJ2-3; the match to TRBD1 covers 8 bases. After removal of 3 bases from V and 6 bases from J, the junction contained 11 bases not matched to a gene. The CDR3 length is 15 residues. Germline assignment: CDR1 GTSNPN and CDR2 SVGIG (reference sequence). Here the CDR3 DNA reads TGTGCCTGGAGCCGCCCAGGGGGCGCGGGTGATACGCAGTATTTT. This sequence encodes CAWSRPGGAGDTQYF.

This clone is classed as medium-sized. The rearrangement links TRBV6-1 to TRBJ2-1; D is undetermined. The CDR3 contains 13 residues. The V end lost 3 bases, the J end lost 5 bases, and 8 bases lay between the germline ends. CDR1 MNHNS and CDR2 SASEGT come from the germline V gene. The CDR3 DNA is TGTGCCAGCAGTGATAACAATCACAATGAGCAGTTCTTC. It is translated as CASSDNNHNEQFF.

A few counts support this clone. The V and J genes are TRBV2 and TRBJ2-3; 8 bases are shared with TRBD1. V trimming: 4 bases; J trimming: 8 bases; junction bases outside the gene matches: 2. Germline-derived CDR1 and CDR2 are SNHLY and FYNNEI. CDR3 length: 12 amino acids. DNA for the CDR3: TGTGCCAGCAGTGTACAGGGGGGTACGCAGTATTTT. Amino acids: CASSVQGGTQYF.

The sample holds many counts of this clone. The chain has TRBV5-8 and TRBJ1-2, with 7 bases fitting TRBD1. V lost 2 bases, J lost 4 bases, and 11 bases stayed unmatched. The CDR3 runs to 16 residues. Germline CDR1 and CDR2: SGHTS and YDEGEE. CDR3 residues: CASSFTGVPGTYGYTF. The DNA of the CDR3 is TGTGCCAGCAGCTTCACAGGGGTCCCGGGGACCTATGGCTACACCTTC. The complete variable domain, with remaining parts taken from reference TRBV5-8 and TRBJ1-2, reads EAGVTQSPTHLIKTRGQQATLRCSPISGHTSVYWYQQALGLGLQFLLWYDEGEERNRGNFPPRFSGRQFPNYSSELNVNALELEDSALYLCASSFTGVPGTYGYTFGSGTRLTVV.

This clone was detected many times. V is TRBV12-3 or TRBV12-4 and J is TRBJ1-5; D ambiguous. V lost 5 bases and J lost 0, with 11 bases in between. The CDR3 runs 15 residues. The CDR3 DNA reads TGTGCCAGCAGTGGAACCGACAATAGCAATCAGCCCCAGCATTTT. Protein product: CASSGTDNSNQPQHF.

This clone came up many times. This chain joins TRBV10-2 and TRBJ2-1, with 11 bases aligning to TRBD2. This CDR3 has 15 residues. The trim removed 7 bases at V and 13 bases at J, leaving 15 bases unmatched. Germline assignment: CDR1 WSHSY and CDR2 SAAADI. The CDR3 region has the DNA TGCGCCAGCACCGCACTAGCGGGAGCTCGGGGTACACAGTTCTTC. This encodes CASTALAGARGTQFF.

This clone was counted at least ten times. The chain carries TRBV19 and TRBJ2-1; 14 bases are shared with TRBD2. CDR1 and CDR2 (germline): LNHDA, SQIVND (reference sequence). CDR3 length: 17 amino acids. The V gene end was trimmed by 2 bases and the J gene end by 7 bases; junction bases not matched to a gene: 7. CDR3 region: CASSIWTGTSGSNEQFF. CDR3 nucleotide sequence: TGTGCCAGTAGTATATGGACCGGGACTAGCGGGAGTAATGAGCAGTTCTTC. The whole variable domain, remainder taken from reference TRBV19 and TRBJ2-1, is DGGITQSPKYLFRKEGQNVTLSCEQNLNHDAMYWYRQDPGQGLRLIYYSQIVNDFQKGDIAEGYSVSREKKESFPLTVTSAQKNPTAFYLCASSIWTGTSGSNEQFFGPGTRLTVL.

Many counts were recorded for this clone. V gene TRBV6-1 combines with J gene TRBJ2-7; D is possibly TRBD1 (5 bases). CDR1 and CDR2 from the germline V gene are MNHNS and SASEGT. V lost 6 bases to trimming and J lost 5 bases, with 23 bases between them. The CDR3 runs to 16 residues. The DNA of the CDR3 is TGTGCCAGCAGCAGAGAGGCAGGGTATTGGAAGGACGAGCAGTACTTC. It translates to CASSREAGYWKDEQYF.

This chain links TRBV5-1 with TRBJ2-7, with 11 bases fitting TRBD2. The V segment lost 3 bases and the J segment 8 bases; nucleotides outside the gene matches: 7. There are 14 residues in the CDR3. Germline CDR1 reads SGHRS; CDR2 reads YFSETQ. The CDR3 reads CASSSGTSGPKQYF. CDR3 coding DNA: TGCGCCAGCAGCTCCGGGACTAGCGGACCTAAGCAGTACTTC.

This clone was recorded at least ten times. This chain connects TRBV30 to TRBJ2-3; 10 bases align to TRBD2. This CDR3 region has 18 residues. Germline V gene sequence: CDR1 GTSNPN, CDR2 SVGIG (reference sequence). V lost 2 bases, J lost 2 bases, and 13 bases stayed unmatched. The CDR3 is CAWSSGTSVVLNTDTQYF. The CDR3 bases are TGTGCCTGGAGTTCCGGGACTAGCGTTGTCCTAAACACAGATACGCAGTATTTT.

At least ten counts were recorded for this clone. V usage is TRBV7-9 and J usage is TRBJ2-7; D not resolved. Germline lookup yields CDR1 SEHNR and CDR2 FQNEAQ (reference sequence). V lost 5 bases and J lost 6, with 23 bases in between. The CDR3 loop spans 16 amino acids. CDR3 bases: TGTGCCAGCAGCCCTCCGGGTGCTCTGGCAGTACTCGAGCAGTACTTC. This codes for CASSPPGALAVLEQYF.

This clone was recorded at least ten times. Other nucleotide sequences in the sample specify the same CDR3. V gene TRBV5-6 combines with J gene TRBJ2-7, with D possibly matching TRBD1 (6 bases). The germline gives CDR1 SGHDT, CDR2 YYEEEE. CDR3 length: 13 residues. The ends were cut back, 6 bases at V and 0 bases at J, with 10 bases in the middle. CDR3 DNA sequence: TGTGCCAGCAACGGACAGAGCTCCTACGAGCAGTACTTC. As protein: CASNGQSSYEQYF.

This clone came up many times. The chain links TRBV6-5 to TRBJ2-1; 9 nucleotides line up with TRBD2. The CDR3 has 16 residues. CDR1 is MNHEY, CDR2 SVGAGI, per germline. Trimming took 2 bases from V and 1 from J; bases not matched to a gene: 3. The CDR3 DNA sequence: TGTGCCAGCAGTTACCCAGCGGGAGGTTCCTACAATGAGCAGTTCTTC. Translation gives CASSYPAGGSYNEQFF.

Points on this clone: A much larger clone is a single base away; this may be a read error. The chain employs TRBV2 and TRBJ2-3; D is possibly TRBD1 or TRBD2 (5 bases each). The V gene's germline CDR1 is SNHLY and CDR2 FYNNEI. This CDR3 contains 12 residues. Trimming cost V 7 bases and J 6 bases, with 11 bases left between them. CDR3 in DNA: TGTGCCAGCAACAGAGGGGTGGATACGCAGTATTTT. It specifies CASNRGVDTQYF.

This clone was counted at least ten times. V gene TRBV20-1 combines with J gene TRBJ2-3, with D perhaps TRBD2 (6 bases). Deletions cut 0 bases from V and 0 bases from J, with 10 bases between. Germline lookup yields CDR1 DFQATT and CDR2 SNEGSKA (reference sequence). This CDR3 is built from 15 residues. DNA of the CDR3: TGCAGTGCTAGAGATCGGGAGCGCAGCACAGATACGCAGTATTTT. It specifies CSARDRERSTDTQYF.

The rearrangement links TRBV5-1 to TRBJ2-5; possible D gene TRBD2, 6 bases. CDR1 is SGHRS, CDR2 YFSETQ, per germline. V was trimmed by 5 bases and J by 8 bases, leaving 16 bases between them. The CDR3 contains 13 residues. The CDR3 loop reads CASSTPGEDTQYF. The CDR3 DNA reads as TGCGCCAGCAGTACTCCCGGGGAGGATACCCAGTACTTC.

This clone has a count of ten or more. At one of its ends the junction is not consistent with the germline gene, which may arise from a read error. The chain combines TRBV28 with TRBJ2-3, with no clear D. This CDR3 comprises 11 residues. CDR1 MDHEN and CDR2 SYDVKM come from the germline V gene. CDR3 loop: CASSLSDTQYF. In DNA, the CDR3 is TGTGCCAGCAGCTTATCAGATACGCAGTATTTT.

This clone was found a few times. The chain is built from TRBV2 and TRBJ2-2; TRBD2 matches 9 bases. Per germline, CDR1 SNHLY and CDR2 FYNNEI. This CDR3 spans 16 amino acids. V dropped 6 bases and J dropped 7; count of bases not matched to a gene: 12. The CDR3 here is CASRKGGGRALGELFF. The CDR3 DNA reads TGTGCCAGCAGGAAAGGGGGCGGGAGGGCCCTCGGGGAGCTGTTTTTT.

Details on this clone: One end of the junction fails to match germline, which may point to a read error. V is TRBV4-2 and J is TRBJ1-4; 9 positions match TRBD1. The CDR3 extends over 15 amino acids. Germline CDR1 LGHNA, CDR2 YNFKEQ. The CDR3 reads CVSSSNGTGNEKLFF. For the CDR3, the DNA is TGTGTCAGCAGCTCGAACGGGACAGGGAATGAAAAACTGTTTTTT.

This clone was found many times. The gene calls are TRBV9 and TRBJ2-2; 8 bases match TRBD2. CDR3 length equals 14 residues. CDR1 is SGDLS, CDR2 YYNGEE, per germline. The CDR3 DNA reads as TGTGCAGGGGCAGCGGGAGTCGACACCGGGGAGCTGTTTTTT. Its protein product is CAGAAGVDTGELFF.

This clone was picked up many times. V usage is TRBV2 and J usage is TRBJ2-7, with D uncertain. With 8 bases removed from V and 4 bases from J, the gap between germline ends came to 12 bases. This CDR3 has 12 residues. In germline, CDR1 is SNHLY, CDR2 FYNNEI. Written as DNA, the CDR3 is TGTGCCAGCCGAAGGCTGGTGTACGAGCAGTACTTC. Amino acids: CASRRLVYEQYF.

This clone was picked up many times. The chain has TRBV13 and TRBJ2-2, with TRBD1 matching 7 bases. Trimming cost V 5 bases and J 0 bases; bases outside gene matches: 3. Germline V gene sequence: CDR1 PRHDT, CDR2 FYEKMQ (reference sequence). The CDR3 covers 15 residues. CDR3 protein: CASSPGQANTGELFF. CDR3 DNA sequence: TGTGCCAGCAGCCCCGGACAGGCGAACACCGGGGAGCTGTTTTTT.

This clone was recorded at least ten times. V and J are TRBV7-9 and TRBJ2-2; D uncertain. The germline gives CDR1 SEHNR, CDR2 FQNEAQ (reference sequence). The length of the CDR3 is 13 residues. Trimming stripped 1 base from V and 6 bases from J, with 6 bases between. The CDR3 sequence is CASSLVGSGELFF. CDR3 DNA sequence: TGTGCCAGCAGCTTAGTAGGGTCCGGGGAGCTGTTTTTT.